These T cell receptor beta chains were read from a single sample in a study of T cell responses to AZD1222 COVID-19 vaccine. Sequencing was performed with immunoSEQ multiplex PCR; in TCRdb, only in-frame clones are kept and a portion is missing. The sample consists of 120,000 or so clones, over 75% of them appearing once. This specimen was peripheral blood, taken on day 0 of AZD1222 vaccination. Receptor source: an adult in good health. Each CDR3 is given with its conserved first and last residue. The order of the fields is J gene, clone size, D gene, V gene, CDR3 protein, CDR3 DNA. A D gene is named only where the DNA matches it firmly. Size is omitted from some rows. Given values are once, few, many or a class for expanded clones.

TRBJ2-3,.,TRBD2,TRBV7-2,CFSGRGANTDTQYF,TGTTTTAGCGGGAGAGGTGCTAACACAGATACGCAGTATTTT
TRBJ2-2,.,TRBD2,TRBV10-3,CAIKETSGTNTGELFF,TGTGCCATCAAGGAGACTAGCGGGACTAACACCGGGGAGCTGTTTTTT
TRBJ2-7,.,TRBD2,TRBV6-5,CASSYGRGYEQYF,TGTGCCAGCAGTTACGGGAGGGGCTACGAGCAGTACTTC
TRBJ2-7,.,.,TRBV7-9,CASSLVWPPYEQYF,TGTGCCAGCAGCTTAGTTTGGCCACCTTACGAGCAGTACTTC
TRBJ2-7,.,.,TRBV7-8,CASSLGERVTYEQYF,TGTGCCAGCAGCTTAGGGGAACGGGTAACCTACGAGCAGTACTTC
TRBJ1-6,.,.,TRBV5-4,CASSLAGPINSPLHF,TGTGCCAGCAGCTTGGCTGGACCGATTAATTCACCCCTCCACTTT
TRBJ1-2,.,TRBD1,TRBV18,CASSPGTGDYGYTF,TGTGCCAGCTCACCTGGGACAGGGGACTATGGCTACACCTTC
TRBJ1-6,.,.,TRBV5-1,CASSSADQGWNSPLHF,TGCGCCAGCAGCTCTGCCGACCAGGGCTGGAATTCACCCCTCCACTTT
TRBJ1-4,once,TRBD1,TRBV4-2,CASSQSTGTGTTNEKLFF,TGTGCCAGCAGCCAGAGCACCGGGACAGGAACAACTAATGAAAAACTGTTTTTT
TRBJ1-2,.,.,TRBV5-1,CASSLNAGQSFDGYTF,TGCGCCAGCAGCTTGAACGCCGGACAGTCCTTCGATGGCTACACCTTC